This TCR beta chain derives from a study of T cell responses to AZD1222 COVID-19 vaccine. Second-dose recipients at about 4 or about 12 weeks were treated as one pooled group. The germline V gene encodes CDR1 MNHEY and CDR2 SMNVEV (reference sequence). V lost 5 bases and J lost 2, with 9 bases in between. The CDR3 has 13 amino acids. Clones were sequenced by immunoSEQ multiplex PCR, and TCRdb holds only the in-frame ones, with some missing. The sample contains approximately 80,000 clones, approximately 83% of which appear only once. The sequences come from peripheral blood, collected 28 days after the second AZD1222 dose. The origin of this receptor is an adult who received the AZD1222 COVID-19 vaccine. The genes are TRBV27 and TRBJ2-5, with TRBD2 as a possible D gene (5 bases). CDR3 in amino acids: CASSPRRQETQYF. CDR3 nucleotides: TGTGCCAGCAGTCCGAGGAGGCAAGAGACCCAGTACTTC.